These 15 T cell receptor beta chains originate from one sample sequenced in a study of T cell repertoires and Cas9 in healthy adults. The data were produced by immunoSEQ multiplex PCR, yet TCRdb's version contains in-frame clones alone and is incomplete. Of tens of thousands of clones listed, roughly nine tenths are singletons. Sequenced: CD4+ effector T cells (CD127+, CD25-, CD137-, CD154-) from PBMCs; culture status not recorded. The origin of the receptors is a human donor in good health.

The chain is built from TRBV6-6 and TRBJ1-6; possibly TRBD1 for D (6 bases). Germline V CDR1 and CDR2: MNHNY, SVGAGI (reference sequence). Trimming left V 5 bases short and J 3 bases short, with 11 bases between. CDR3 size: 15 residues. Here the CDR3 reads CASSRGQNYNSPLHF. The CDR3 DNA reads as TGTGCCAGCAGTAGGGGACAAAACTATAATTCACCCCTCCACTTT.

The V gene is TRBV7-6, the J gene TRBJ1-1; 7 nucleotides line up with TRBD1. J lost 4 bases, V lost 2 bases, and 13 bases had no gene match. The CDR3 is made up of 17 amino acids. Germline CDR1 and CDR2: SGHVS and FNYEAQ. Written as DNA, the CDR3 is TGTGCCAGCAGCTTATATATGAGGGGGCGGAAGTCCACTGAAGCTTTCTTT. Its translation is CASSLYMRGRKSTEAFF.

The chain recombines TRBV6-1 with TRBJ2-6; unclear D gene. The germline V and J ends were trimmed by 2 bases and 0 bases, with 11 bases remaining between them. CDR3 length equals 17 residues. Germline lookup yields CDR1 MNHNS and CDR2 SASEGT. The CDR3 loop reads CASSETGYVSGANVLTF. The DNA of the CDR3 is TGTGCCAGCAGTGAAACCGGGTATGTCTCTGGGGCCAACGTCCTGACTTTC.

The chain is built from TRBV29-1 and TRBJ2-5, with D perhaps matching TRBD1 (6 bases). The CDR3 totals 13 residues. V lost 5 bases and J 3 bases, leaving 13 bases between the germline ends. Germline V gene sequence: CDR1 SQVTM, CDR2 ANQGSEA. CDR3 DNA: TGCAGCGTTTCTGAGACAGGAGAAGAGACCCAGTACTTC. This codes for CSVSETGEETQYF.

The J gene is TRBJ1-2, the V gene TRBV20-1; D is ambiguous. Trimming took 4 bases from V and 2 from J, leaving 5 bases between them. The germline gives CDR1 DFQATT, CDR2 SNEGSKA (reference sequence). This CDR3 has 11 amino acids. The DNA of the CDR3 is TGCAGTGCTATGACGAACTATGGCTACACCTTC. Translating gives CSAMTNYGYTF.

This chain links TRBV6-6 with TRBJ1-1; D unclear. This CDR3 region has 15 residues. Germline CDR1 MNHNY, CDR2 SVGAGI (reference sequence). Trimming pared 0 bases from V and 1 base from J, leaving 9 bases between. The CDR3 here is CASSYSEGRNTEAFF. The DNA for the CDR3 is TGTGCCAGCAGTTACTCGGAGGGTAGGAACACTGAAGCTTTCTTT.

The CDR3: CASSFSGASTDTQYF. As DNA, the CDR3 is TGTGCCAGCAGTTTTTCAGGGGCTAGCACAGATACGCAGTATTTT. This rearrangement joins TRBV28 to TRBJ2-3; perhaps TRBD1 as D (6 bases). This CDR3 is built from 15 residues. CDR1 is MDHEN, CDR2 SYDVKM, per germline. Between the trimmed V and J ends, which lost 3 bases and 0 bases, there was a span of 10 bases.

This CDR3 is CASNQGVNEQFF. The CDR3 DNA reads TGTGCCAGCAATCAAGGAGTCAATGAGCAGTTCTTC. V and J are TRBV6-6 and TRBJ2-1; D gene ambiguous. V lost 7 bases to trimming and J lost 6 bases, with 10 bases between them. The CDR3 covers 12 residues. Germline assignment: CDR1 MNHNY and CDR2 SVGAGI (reference sequence).

This clone was observed a single time. V gene TRBV5-6 combines with J gene TRBJ1-2; D gene unclear. Germline V gives CDR1 SGHDT, CDR2 YYEEEE. There are 17 residues in the CDR3. Trimming stripped 0 bases from V and 4 bases from J, with 19 bases between. CDR3 sequence reads: CASSLVGRVRLGYGYTF. The CDR3 DNA reads TGTGCCAGCAGCTTGGTTGGTCGGGTTAGGCTGGGCTATGGCTACACCTTC.

This chain connects TRBV5-1 to TRBJ2-3, with a weak D call TRBD2 (6 bases). The CDR3 covers 15 residues. Germline CDR1 reads SGHRS; CDR2 reads YFSETQ. The V and J ends lost 2 bases and 5 bases respectively, with 15 bases between them. CDR3 sequence reads: CASSLDSLGGDTQYF. CDR3 DNA sequence: TGCGCCAGCAGCTTAGACAGCCTCGGGGGAGATACGCAGTATTTT. Looking up the rest from reference TRBV5-1 and TRBJ2-3 gives the full variable domain: KAGVTQTPRYLIKTRGQQVTLSCSPISGHRSVSWYQQTPGQGLQFLFEYFSETQRNKGNFPGRFSGRQFSNSRSEMNVSTLELGDSALYLCASSLDSLGGDTQYFGPGTRLTVL.

This chain uses TRBV5-8 with TRBJ1-1, with D unresolved. Germline V gene lookup returns CDR1 SGHTS and CDR2 YDEGEE. Trimming cost V 2 bases and J 7 bases, with 12 bases left between them. The CDR3 runs 13 residues. The chain's CDR3 is CASSFDMQYEAFF. The CDR3 region has the DNA TGTGCCAGCAGCTTTGATATGCAGTATGAAGCTTTCTTT.

The chain carries TRBV9 and TRBJ1-2, with TRBD1 identical over 10 bases. The germline V gene has CDR1 SGDLS and CDR2 YYNGEE. J gave up 5 bases and V 4 bases, and 8 bases lay outside the gene matches. CDR3 size: 15 residues. This CDR3 is CASSPETGGWYGYTF. The CDR3 DNA reads TGTGCCAGCAGCCCAGAGACAGGGGGCTGGTATGGCTACACCTTC.

The chain carries TRBV15 and TRBJ2-7; maybe TRBD2 (5 bases). This CDR3 region has 14 residues. Per germline, CDR1 LNHNV and CDR2 YYDKDF (reference sequence). Trimming took 3 bases from V and 0 from J, leaving 9 bases between them. The CDR3 protein is CATSRTTSSYEQYF. The DNA for the CDR3 is TGTGCCACCAGCAGGACTACCTCCTCCTACGAGCAGTACTTC. Filled out from reference TRBV15 and TRBJ2-7, the complete variable domain reads DAMVIQNPRYQVTQFGKPVTLSCSQTLNHNVMYWYQQKSSQAPKLLFHYYDKDFNNEADTPDNFQSRRPNTSFCFLDIRSPGLGDTAMYLCATSRTTSSYEQYFGPGTRLTVT.

This rearrangement joins TRBV18 to TRBJ2-3; TRBD1 might be the D (5 bases). V lost 0 bases, J lost 5 bases, and 12 bases lay in between. The CDR3 spans 15 residues. Germline V lookup: CDR1 KGHSH, CDR2 LQKENI. CDR3 DNA sequence: TGTGCCAGCTCACCACCCTGGGGCACCAGAGATACGCAGTATTTT. Protein product: CASSPPWGTRDTQYF.

The count of this clone is one. Its ends do not fully match the called genes, so a read error is possible. The V call is TRBV2, the J call TRBJ1-5, with D possibly matching TRBD1 (5 bases). The CDR3 runs to 14 residues. The germline gives CDR1 SNHLY, CDR2 FYNNEI. CDR3 loop: CASTPQGSRQLQHF. CDR3 nucleotides: TGTGCCAGCACTCCCCAGGGATCGAGGCAGCTCCAGCATTTT.